The 25 T cell receptor beta chains below were found in one sample sequenced in a study of vaccination and CD4 T cells after COVID-19. These receptors have no known antigen. The Oncomine TCR Beta short-read assay was what sequenced the DNA obtained from cultured CD4+ T cells. MiXCR was run by TCRdb on the PCR reads, yielding one entry per CDR3 protein. The top ten clones hold about a sixth of a sample with over 13,000 distinct CDR3 sequences, 24% of them seen once. The treatment: approximately nine-day PBMC culture with coronavirus spike peptide pools or control peptides (ViraFEST assay). This sample comprised CD4+ T cells from blood, cultured in vitro, obtained after SARS-CoV-2 vaccination. Receptors originate from a human donor who had recovered from COVID-19.

Points on this clonotype: At one boundary the junction diverges from the germline segment, which might be a read error. The gene calls are TRBV20-1 and TRBJ1-5; the D is unclear. CDR1 is DFQATT, CDR2 SNEGSKA, per germline (reference sequence). The CDR3 totals 14 residues. The CDR3, as DNA: TGCAGTGCCAGAGGGCCGGCCCGGAATCAGCCCCAGCATTTT. Amino acid sequence: CSARGPARNQPQHF.

This clonotype was found a few times. The chain links TRBV6-1 to TRBJ2-2; a weak D match, TRBD1 (6 bases). This CDR3 has 14 residues. Germline V CDR1 and CDR2: MNHNS, SASEGT. The V end was cut by 3 bases, the J end by 5 bases, with 10 bases between. Written as DNA, the CDR3 is TGTGCCAGCAGTGACAGGGGTCGAACCGGGGAGCTGTTTTTT. As protein: CASSDRGRTGELFF.

This clonotype was observed once. This chain uses TRBV29-1 with TRBJ2-1; D is tentatively TRBD1 or TRBD2 (6 bases each). Germline V lookup: CDR1 SQVTM, CDR2 ANQGSEA. V was shortened by 3 bases and J by 5 bases, with 17 bases between the two germline ends. The length of the CDR3 is 15 residues. CDR3 region: CSVEWGSGANNEQFF. In DNA, the CDR3 is TGCAGCGTTGAGTGGGGATCGGGGGCAAACAATGAGCAGTTCTTC.

The chain combines TRBV5-5 with TRBJ2-1, with a tentative D call TRBD1 (6 bases). From germline, CDR1 is SGHKS and CDR2 YYEKEE (reference sequence). The CDR3 loop spans 15 amino acids. The ends were cut back, 0 bases at V and 2 bases at J, with 9 bases in the middle. DNA of the CDR3: TGTGCCAGCAGCTTGGTACAGGGCGCCTACAATGAGCAGTTCTTC. Residues: CASSLVQGAYNEQFF.

The chain uses TRBV19 and TRBJ1-4; a possible D gene is TRBD1 (5 bases). Germline V gene lookup returns CDR1 LNHDA and CDR2 SQIVND (reference sequence). V was cut by 7 bases and J by 4 bases, with 10 bases left in between. This CDR3 is 13 amino acids long. The CDR3 DNA reads TGTGCCAGTAAGGGACGGTATAATGAAAAACTGTTTTTT. Translated, it gives CASKGRYNEKLFF.

The V gene is TRBV6-1, the J gene TRBJ1-2, with D hard to call. This CDR3 spans 12 amino acids. Germline V gene sequence: CDR1 MNHNS, CDR2 SASEGT. Trimming stripped 7 bases from V and 1 base from J, with 7 bases between. The CDR3 DNA reads TGTGCCAGCATTAAGGTTAACTATGGCTACACCTTC. Protein sequence: CASIKVNYGYTF.

In this sample, this clonotype is medium-sized (0.01 to 0.1%). This chain uses TRBV7-2 with TRBJ1-2, with 9 bases lining up with TRBD1. V gave up 6 bases and J gave up 6 bases; unmatched junction bases: 8. This CDR3 has 14 amino acids. CDR1 and CDR2 (germline): SGHTA, FQGNSA. The CDR3 protein is CASRPNWDRDGYTF. The CDR3 region has the DNA TGTGCCAGCAGACCGAATTGGGACAGGGATGGCTACACCTTC. Using reference TRBV7-2 and TRBJ1-2 for the parts outside the CDR3, the full variable domain is GAGVSQSPSNKVTEKGKDVELRCDPISGHTALYWYRQSLGQGLEFLIYFQGNSAPDKSGLPSDRFSAERTGGSVSTLTIQRTQQEDSAVYLCASRPNWDRDGYTFGSGTRLTVV.

The chain joins TRBV9 to TRBJ2-7; 14 bases agree with TRBD2. The CDR3 runs 15 residues. The V gene end was trimmed by 3 bases and the J gene end by 6 bases; junction bases not matched to a gene: 5. CDR1 SGDLS and CDR2 YYNGEE come from the germline V gene. CDR3 sequence reads: CASSEGLAGAPEQYF. The CDR3 DNA is TGTGCCAGCAGCGAGGGACTAGCGGGAGCCCCCGAGCAGTACTTC.

This clonotype showed up just a few times. The chain carries TRBV15 and TRBJ2-3, with D maybe TRBD2 (6 bases). Trimming removed 0 bases from V and 0 bases from J, with 10 bases in between. The CDR3 has 16 residues. Germline V gives CDR1 LNHNV, CDR2 YYDKDF (reference sequence). Here the CDR3 DNA reads TGTGCCACCAGCAGAGATCAGGCGGGAAGCACAGATACGCAGTATTTT. It yields the protein CATSRDQAGSTDTQYF.

J is TRBJ1-2 and V is TRBV20-1, with TRBD1 as a possible D gene (6 bases). CDR1 and CDR2 from the germline V gene are DFQATT and SNEGSKA (reference sequence). The V and J ends lost 3 bases and 8 bases respectively, with 10 bases between them. This CDR3 spans 11 amino acids. CDR3 protein: CSASRGRGYTF. CDR3 sequence (DNA): TGCAGTGCTAGCAGGGGCCGCGGCTACACCTTC.

This rearrangement joins TRBV6-1 to TRBJ2-3; either TRBD1 or TRBD2 may fit D (5 bases each). The CDR3 sequence is 13 residues long. V shed 4 bases and J shed 6 bases, with 11 bases lying between them. The germline CDR1 and CDR2 sequences are MNHNS and SASEGT. As DNA, the CDR3 is TGTGCCAGCAGTGTAGGGGCGGGCGATACGCAGTATTTT. It encodes CASSVGAGDTQYF.

This clonotype was counted once. The chain joins TRBV5-6 to TRBJ2-7; D is uncertain. Trimming took off 4 bases at V and 2 bases at J, with 7 bases between the two ends. The CDR3 is 12 residues long. Germline CDR1 reads SGHDT; CDR2 reads YYEEEE. CDR3 sequence reads: CASSQQPYEQYF. CDR3 in DNA: TGTGCCAGCAGCCAACAGCCCTACGAGCAGTACTTC.

This clonotype came up a few times. The chain uses TRBV24-1 and TRBJ2-7; D not resolved. Germline CDR1 and CDR2: KGHDR and SFDVKD. CDR3 length: 15 residues. V gave up 3 bases and J gave up 4 bases, with 15 bases separating them. The CDR3 nucleotides read TGTGCCACCAGTGATCCCTCGGGCAGACCATACGAGCAGTACTTC. This gives the protein CATSDPSGRPYEQYF.

This clonotype turned up a few times. The V gene is TRBV12-3 or TRBV12-4, the J gene TRBJ2-5; maybe TRBD1 (5 bases). Trimming shortened V by 4 bases and J by 2 bases, and 8 bases separated the two germline ends. The CDR3 spans 13 residues. The chain's CDR3 is CASSWGIQETQYF. CDR3 bases: TGTGCCAGCAGTTGGGGCATTCAAGAGACCCAGTACTTC.

This clonotype was observed a handful of times. V usage is TRBV20-1 and J usage is TRBJ1-1; D gene unclear. V lost 0 bases to trimming and J lost 5 bases, with 13 bases between them. This CDR3 region has 14 residues. CDR1 and CDR2 (germline): DFQATT, SNEGSKA (reference sequence). Here the CDR3 reads CSARDQDWWTEAFF. DNA for the CDR3: TGCAGTGCTAGAGATCAGGATTGGTGGACTGAAGCTTTCTTT.

This clonotype was counted only a few times. The chain employs TRBV1 and TRBJ2-7; the table calls TRBD1, which could not be checked here. TRBV1 is tagged as a pseudogene. This CDR3 has 19 residues. CDR3 sequence reads: CTSSQDRGIEDREGYEQYF. CDR3 in DNA: TGCACCAGCAGCCAAGATAGGGGGATCGAGGACAGGGAAGGCTACGAGCAGTACTTC.

By proportion, this clonotype is medium-sized (0.01 to 0.1%). The gene calls are TRBV20-1 and TRBJ1-5; D is perhaps TRBD1 (6 bases). The CDR3 is 14 residues long. The germline CDR1 and CDR2 sequences are DFQATT and SNEGSKA (reference sequence). Trimming took 6 bases from V and 0 from J, leaving 12 bases between them. The CDR3 coding sequence is TGCAGTGCAACCACAGGGCTTAGCAATCAGCCCCAGCATTTT. This encodes CSATTGLSNQPQHF.

This clonotype has more than one count but fewer than ten. V is TRBV20-1 and J is TRBJ1-5; D unclear. CDR1 is DFQATT, CDR2 SNEGSKA, per germline (reference sequence). There are 11 residues in the CDR3. CDR3 loop: CSAGGGQPQHF. In DNA form, the CDR3 reads TGCAGCGCCGGAGGCGGTCAGCCCCAGCATTTT.

J is TRBJ1-2 and V is TRBV7-2, with 9 positions matching TRBD1. Germline V gene sequence: CDR1 SGHTA, CDR2 FQGNSA. The V and J ends lost 10 bases and 7 bases, in that order; junction bases with no gene match: 19. The CDR3 contains 16 residues. The DNA of the CDR3 is TGTGCCATCCTATCCGGGACAGGGATGATTTGGAGTGGCTACACCTTC. Translation gives CAILSGTGMIWSGYTF.

V is TRBV20-1 and J is TRBJ2-3, with D possibly matching TRBD2 (6 bases). This CDR3 spans 13 amino acids. The germline CDR1 and CDR2 sequences are DFQATT and SNEGSKA (reference sequence). Trimming removed 7 bases from V and 6 bases from J, with 17 bases in between. The CDR3 DNA reads TGCAGTGTATTCCGTAGGGAGGCCGATACGCAGTATTTT. It yields the protein CSVFRREADTQYF.

Within the sample, this clonotype is medium-sized. V is TRBV12-1 and J is TRBJ2-7; the table's TRBD2 call for D was not verified on the DNA. TRBV12-1 is described as a pseudogene. The CDR3 contains 17 residues. The CDR3 DNA follows: TGTGCCAGCAGCCCGTCTGGGCGGGGGAGGCTTGTCTACGAGCAGTACTTC. It is translated as CASSPSGRGRLVYEQYF.

In DNA form, the CDR3 reads TGTGCCAGTAGTATAGATATGAAACTAGCGGAACTCACAGATACGCAGTATTTT. The encoded protein is CASSIDMKLAELTDTQYF. This rearrangement joins TRBV19 to TRBJ2-3; TRBD2 matches 8 bases. The V gene end was trimmed by 0 bases and the J gene end by 2 bases; junction bases not matched to a gene: 10. The CDR3 contains 18 residues. Germline assignment: CDR1 LNHDA and CDR2 SQIVND (reference sequence).

The chain couples TRBV2 to TRBJ1-5; possibly TRBD1 for D (5 bases). Germline V gene sequence: CDR1 SNHLY, CDR2 FYNNEI. The ends were cut back, 9 bases at V and 11 bases at J, with 23 bases in the middle. The CDR3 runs 14 residues. CDR3 sequence: CASRQSGVPGTQHF. CDR3 bases: TGTGCCAGTCGACAGTCGGGAGTCCCAGGGACCCAGCATTTT.

V and J are TRBV5-1 and TRBJ2-7; TRBD1 agrees at 9 bases. Per germline, CDR1 SGHRS and CDR2 YFSETQ. With 3 bases clipped from V and 1 base from J, the junction kept 2 bases outside the gene matches. CDR3 length: 14 amino acids. The CDR3 region has the DNA TGCGCCAGCAGCTCCGGGACAGGGTCCTACGAGCAGTACGTC. This codes for CASSSGTGSYEQYV.

This chain uses TRBV6-5 with TRBJ1-2; 7 bases line up with TRBD1. Germline loops: CDR1 MNHEY, CDR2 SVGAGI. Unmatched junction bases numbered 19, after V lost 0 bases and J lost 6 bases. This CDR3 spans 19 amino acids. The DNA for the CDR3 is TGTGCCAGCAGTTACTCGAGCGCGGGGGGTGGAAGGGACAGCGATGGCTACACCTTC. Protein sequence: CASSYSSAGGGRDSDGYTF.